This record concerns one TCR beta chain sequence. What it binds is unknown. These data are taken from a study of cytomegalovirus exposure and HLA in healthy donors. Study-wide results and limits: A later analysis reported that several of the most significant clusters appeared to be linked to common viral pathogens, among them Epstein-Barr virus. Other equally common chains were less clonally expanded than HLA-associated TCR beta chains, a later analysis showed. Cytomegalovirus-associated TCR beta chains were listed, numbering under 200.

In the PCR, 60 Vbeta and 13 Jbeta primers were used. The assay was immunoSEQ multiplex PCR, and TCRdb's table has in-frame clones only and misses some. This sample has around 200,000 clones, with 65% to 80% found just once. This clonotype was sampled from a man over 45 in good health and CMV-seronegative. The specimen sequenced was PBMCs.

CDR3 nucleotides: TGTGCCACGGGCAGGGCAACTTCCTACGAGCAGTACTTC. It encodes CATGRATSYEQYF. The chain joins TRBV6-5 to TRBJ2-7, with D perhaps TRBD1 (5 bases). The V end was cut by 10 bases, the J end by 1 base, with 14 bases between. The CDR3 extends over 13 amino acids. Germline V gene sequence: CDR1 MNHEY, CDR2 SVGAGI.